Here is one T cell receptor beta chain with its context. The antigen remains undetermined. Random hexamers were used to reverse transcribe an amount of roughly 0.5 to 1 ug RNA. TCRdb redid the calling of the immunoSEQ multiplex PCR reads with MiXCR, one entry per CDR3 protein. The table lists roughly 150,000 distinct CDR3 sequences, approximately 95% of them singletons. The CDR3 covers 11 residues. Germline V lookup: CDR1 MDHEN, CDR2 SYDVKM. The V end lost 5 bases, the J end lost 10 bases, and 8 bases lay between the germline ends. In blood CD8+ and CD4+ T cells, TCR beta underwent sequencing. TEMRA cells were FACS-enriched and CD8+ and CD4+ T cells negatively isolated. This sample was taken from a study of CD8 T cells in Susac syndrome. Study-wide results and limits: Within Susac syndrome CD4+ T cell repertoires, clonal expansion was not evident.

This receptor was identified in a human donor with Susac syndrome. The V call is TRBV28, the J call TRBJ2-2; no firm D call. Input material: CD4+ T cells from PBMCs. As DNA, the CDR3 is TGTGCCAGCAGTCCAAATCTGGAGCTGTTTTTT. This sequence encodes CASSPNLELFF.